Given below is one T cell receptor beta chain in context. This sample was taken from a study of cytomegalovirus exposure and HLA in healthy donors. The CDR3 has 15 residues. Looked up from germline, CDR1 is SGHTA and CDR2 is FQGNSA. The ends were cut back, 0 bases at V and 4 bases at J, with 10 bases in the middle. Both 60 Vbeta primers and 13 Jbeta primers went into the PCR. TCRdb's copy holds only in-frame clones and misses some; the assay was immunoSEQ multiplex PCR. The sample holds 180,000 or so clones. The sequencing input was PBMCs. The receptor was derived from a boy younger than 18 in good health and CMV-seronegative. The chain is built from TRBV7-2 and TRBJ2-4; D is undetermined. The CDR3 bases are TGTGCCAGCAGCTTAGCTCCGGGTTTGAAAAACATTCAGTACTTC. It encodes CASSLAPGLKNIQYF.